This TCR beta chain was recovered during a study of blood T cells in healthy people across ages. General observations from the study: Researchers judged that diversity estimates from one million T cells fell short of true values.

As concerns this clonotype: The antigen is undetermined.

A second 7 to 11 cycle PCR used barcoded and J-beta primers. The template-switch adaptor was a 5' adaptor with 12 random nucleotides. It tagged each cDNA molecule. TCRdb reanalysed the 5' RACE reads using MiXCR and keeps one entry per CDR3 protein. The sample lists some 1.8 million distinct CDR3 sequences; 30% to 40% were seen once. CDR1 is DFQATT and CDR2 is SNEGSKA in the germline V gene (reference sequence). The germline V and J ends were trimmed by 6 bases and 4 bases, with 22 bases remaining between them. The CDR3 has 15 amino acids. The source material was blood. V and J are TRBV20-1 and TRBJ2-7; D is unclear. The sequence was obtained from a human donor in good health. The CDR3 spells CSAASELGVGYEQYF. Here the CDR3 DNA reads TGCAGTGCCGCGTCAGAGTTAGGTGTTGGGTACGAGCAGTACTTC.